This TCR beta chain appears in the sequencing data of a study of cytomegalovirus exposure and HLA in healthy donors. Study-level points and caveats: TCR beta V- and J-gene trimming was later associated with a missense DCLRE1C variant. Data from an earlier analysis indicated that most TCR beta V segments were productive either about 87% or about 30% of the time. Being indistinguishable, some V segments were excluded, TRBV6-2 and TRBV6-3 among them.

PCR involved 60 Vbeta and 13 Jbeta primers. Assay used: immunoSEQ multiplex PCR; TCRdb lists only in-frame clones, some missing. In the table there are approximately 150,000 clones, roughly three quarters of which are singletons. Comment on this clone: Its target is not known.

Germline V CDR1 and CDR2: ENHRY, SYGVKD. The CDR3 totals 14 residues. The junction had 11 bases not matched to a gene; V was cut back by 6 bases and J by 7 bases. The sequence was collected from a middle-aged woman in good health and CMV-seronegative. The chain combines TRBV10-3 with TRBJ2-7, with 8 bases matching TRBD2. The sequenced sample consisted of PBMCs. The CDR3 region is CAIRRGGFEGEQYF. The CDR3 nucleotides read TGTGCCATCAGACGCGGGGGGTTCGAGGGGGAGCAGTACTTC.